Below are 14 T cell receptor beta chains sequenced from a single sample in a study of CD8+ T cells in alopecia areata (dated by TCRdb to the late 2010s). Receptor libraries were prepared by the immunoSEQ multiplex PCR assay. RNA was extracted from all samples and reverse transcribed into cDNA, which served as template for TCR sequencing. The clones in this table, taken by TCRdb from immuneACCESS, are in-frame only. Not every clone is retained; where verified, under half of the shortfall comes from an unresolved V gene, and the cause of the rest is unknown. The sample records roughly 190,000 clones, roughly 60% of which are singletons. Over 0.9% of the sample lies in the top ten. In the paper's terms, the time point label means: roughly 24 weeks on oral tofacitinib. What this sample's treatment or condition label stands for: oral pan-JAK inhibitor, 5-10 mg twice daily. The sequences come from CD4+ T cells sorted from blood, collected at week 24, from a patient treated with tofacitinib. The receptors were gathered from a human donor with alopecia areata.

The CDR3, as DNA: TGCTCACAAGGGGGGACAGGGAGCACAGATACGCAGTATTTT. Encoded protein: CSQGGTGSTDTQYF. The genes are TRBV29-1 and TRBJ2-3; the match to TRBD1 covers 9 bases. Germline V CDR1 and CDR2: SQVTM, ANQGSEA. The CDR3 consists of 14 residues.

The chain has TRBV7-3 and TRBJ1-1; weak D call: TRBD1 (5 bases). Germline CDR1 reads SGHTA; CDR2 reads FQGTGA. The CDR3 is 16 amino acids. The V end lost 2 bases, the J end lost 0 bases, and 13 bases lay between the germline ends. The CDR3 here is CASSLESGYLNTEAFF. The CDR3 nucleotides read TGTGCCAGCAGCTTAGAATCAGGGTACCTGAACACTGAAGCTTTCTTT.

The J gene is TRBJ2-3, the V gene TRBV2, with 7 bases lining up with TRBD1. CDR3 length: 15 residues. With V trimmed by 5 bases and J by 0 bases, 5 bases remained unmatched. In germline, CDR1 is SNHLY, CDR2 FYNNEI. The CDR3, as DNA: TGTGCCAGCAGTATTCGGACAGGAAGCACAGATACGCAGTATTTT. This gives the protein CASSIRTGSTDTQYF.

A few counts support this clone. V is TRBV10-2 and J is TRBJ1-5; the D gene is possibly TRBD1 (5 bases). The CDR3 length is 15 residues. Germline V gene lookup returns CDR1 WSHSY and CDR2 SAAADI. Trimming took off 6 bases at V and 1 base at J, with 13 bases between the two ends. The CDR3 DNA follows: TGCGCCAGCAGCCTCGGGGCATCCAGCAATCAGCCCCAGCATTTT. It yields the protein CASSLGASSNQPQHF.

The chain carries TRBV19 and TRBJ1-1, with a possible D match to TRBD1 (5 bases). The CDR3 is 14 amino acids. V was trimmed by 4 bases and J by 1 base, leaving 10 bases between them. CDR1 and CDR2 from the germline V gene are LNHDA and SQIVND (reference sequence). CDR3 sequence (DNA): TGTGCCAGTAGTACACACGGACAGAACACTGAAGCTTTCTTT. It encodes CASSTHGQNTEAFF.

J is TRBJ2-1 and V is TRBV7-9; TRBD1 or TRBD2 may be the D gene (6 bases each). The germline V gene encodes CDR1 SEHNR and CDR2 FQNEAQ (reference sequence). Trimming stripped 5 bases from V and 2 bases from J, with 13 bases between. This CDR3 contains 15 residues. CDR3 sequence (DNA): TGTGCCAGCAGCCGCGGTGGGGGGCCCTACAATGAGCAGTTCTTC. Translation gives CASSRGGGPYNEQFF.

There are a few counts of this clone. The chain recombines TRBV29-1 with TRBJ1-1, with a tentative D call TRBD1 (5 bases). V lost 3 bases and J 1 base, leaving 12 bases between the germline ends. Germline lookup yields CDR1 SQVTM and CDR2 ANQGSEA. The CDR3 loop spans 14 amino acids. The chain's CDR3 is CSVDQAGGNTEAFF. The CDR3 coding sequence is TGCAGCGTTGATCAGGCGGGGGGGAACACTGAAGCTTTCTTT.

The sample holds one count of this clone. The gene calls are TRBV13 and TRBJ1-1; D is unresolved. V was pared by 5 bases and J by 2 bases, with 9 bases between. The CDR3 consists of 13 residues. From germline, CDR1 is PRHDT and CDR2 FYEKMQ (reference sequence). The CDR3 sequence: CASSGWRNTEAFF. CDR3 nucleotide sequence: TGTGCCAGCAGCGGATGGAGAAACACTGAAGCTTTCTTT. Full variable domain (missing parts from reference TRBV13 and TRBJ1-1): AAGVIQSPRHLIKEKRETATLKCYPIPRHDTVYWYQQGPGQDPQFLISFYEKMQSDKGSIPDRFSAQQFSDYHSELNMSSLELGDSALYFCASSGWRNTEAFFGQGTRLTVV.

This clone appeared many times. The CDR3 is CASSSKRGSTDTQYF. The CDR3 region has the DNA TGTGCCAGCAGCTCAAAGCGGGGGAGCACAGATACGCAGTATTTT. V is TRBV7-2 and J is TRBJ2-3, with 8 nucleotides matching TRBD2. V was clipped by 4 bases and J by 0 bases; unmatched bases: 3. The CDR3 is 15 amino acids. From germline, CDR1 is SGHTA and CDR2 FQGNSA.

This clone was observed a few times. The chain uses TRBV30 and TRBJ2-2; D assignment may be TRBD1 or TRBD2 (6 bases each). The CDR3 extends over 15 amino acids. Trimming pared 3 bases from V and 6 bases from J, leaving 17 bases between. The germline gives CDR1 GTSNPN, CDR2 SVGIG (reference sequence). The CDR3 loop reads CAWRKVRGPAGELFF. The CDR3 DNA follows: TGTGCCTGGAGGAAAGTCCGGGGGCCGGCCGGGGAGCTGTTTTTT.

The chain is built from TRBV29-1 and TRBJ1-1, with 8 nucleotides matching TRBD1. The CDR3 extends over 14 amino acids. The V gene end was trimmed by 6 bases and the J gene end by 1 base; junction bases not matched to a gene: 7. Germline V lookup: CDR1 SQVTM, CDR2 ANQGSEA. The CDR3 DNA is TGCAGCGTCCACGCCGGGACAGGGAACACTGAAGCTTTCTTT. Its protein product is CSVHAGTGNTEAFF.

V usage is TRBV23-1 and J usage is TRBJ1-2; D is possibly TRBD1 (6 bases). TRBV23-1 is given ORF status, its function remaining uncertain. Trimming removed 2 bases at V and 4 bases at J, with 11 bases between. CDR3 length equals 14 residues. The CDR3 region has the DNA TGCGCCAGCAGTCAACCCACAGGGTCCTATGGCTACACCTTC. It yields the protein CASSQPTGSYGYTF.

The chain joins TRBV9 to TRBJ2-5; D is undetermined. Germline V gene lookup returns CDR1 SGDLS and CDR2 YYNGEE. The CDR3 runs 14 residues. V shed 2 bases and J shed 3 bases, with 11 bases lying between them. The CDR3 loop reads CASSVGLAKETQYF. For the CDR3, the DNA is TGTGCCAGCAGCGTTGGGCTCGCAAAAGAGACCCAGTACTTC.

This clone came up a few times. This rearrangement joins TRBV30 to TRBJ1-2; TRBD1 agrees at 8 bases. CDR1 is GTSNPN and CDR2 is SVGIG in the germline V gene (reference sequence). The CDR3 spans 13 residues. V lost 4 bases and J lost 6; bases outside the gene matches: 7. For the CDR3, the DNA is TGTGCCTGGACCGGGACAGGCGGGGATGGCTACACCTTC. This translates into CAWTGTGGDGYTF. The whole variable domain, remainder taken from reference TRBV30 and TRBJ1-2, is SQTIHQWPATLVQPVGSPLSLECTVEGTSNPNLYWYRQAAGRGLQLLFYSVGIGQISSEVPQNLSASRPQDRQFILSSKKLLLSDSGFYLCAWTGTGGDGYTFGSGTRLTVV.